The 14 T cell receptor beta chains reported below all come from one sample, sequenced in a study of technical replicates of blood from a handful of donors. Sequenced by immunoSEQ multiplex PCR; TCRdb stores in-frame clones only, minus some. The sample gives over 90,000 clones, roughly 95% of which show up once; under 0.45% is in the top ten. The sequenced sample consisted of T cells isolated from PBMCs. All receptors derive from a human donor in good health.

The chain employs TRBV19 and TRBJ2-1; the D is unclear. The V gene lost 6 bases and the J gene lost 1 base, with 7 bases spanning the gap. The CDR3 has 13 residues. In germline, CDR1 is LNHDA, CDR2 SQIVND (reference sequence). CDR3 sequence: CASRERSYNEQFF. The CDR3, as DNA: TGTGCCAGTAGGGAGAGGTCCTACAATGAGCAGTTCTTC.

The chain carries TRBV2 and TRBJ2-1, with 10 bases matching TRBD1. The germline V gene encodes CDR1 SNHLY and CDR2 FYNNEI. V dropped 7 bases and J dropped 6; count of bases not matched to a gene: 6. The CDR3 runs 14 residues. DNA of the CDR3: TGTGCCAGCACAGTGACAGGGGGCTTCAATGAGCAGTTCTTC. Its protein is CASTVTGGFNEQFF.

The chain couples TRBV30 to TRBJ1-5, with 7 nucleotides matching TRBD1. V lost 1 base to trimming and J lost 6 bases; unmatched junction nucleotides: 6. Germline V gene data show CDR1 as GTSNPN and CDR2 as SVGIG (reference sequence). The CDR3 runs to 14 residues. This chain's CDR3 is CAWSGQGGGQPQHF. For the CDR3, the DNA is TGTGCCTGGAGTGGACAGGGAGGAGGTCAGCCCCAGCATTTT.

The chain combines TRBV6-5 with TRBJ2-7; 8 bases fit TRBD1. V lost 6 bases, J lost 1 base, and 5 bases stayed unmatched. This CDR3 is 14 amino acids long. Germline CDR1 reads MNHEY; CDR2 reads SVGAGI. CDR3 amino acids: CASRGRTGSYEQYF. The CDR3 bases are TGTGCCAGCAGGGGTCGGACAGGGTCCTACGAGCAGTACTTC.

The rearrangement joins TRBV6-4 to TRBJ2-7; TRBD2 aligns across 7 bases. V was clipped by 4 bases and J by 1 base; unmatched bases: 13. Germline V gene data show CDR1 as MRHNA and CDR2 as SNTAGT. This CDR3 region has 17 residues. This CDR3 is CASSVVVTLAPSYEQYF. CDR3 in DNA: TGTGCCAGCAGTGTAGTCGTGACACTAGCGCCTTCCTACGAGCAGTACTTC.

The chain recombines TRBV7-9 with TRBJ1-2; D call uncertain. V was pared by 5 bases and J by 2 bases, with 12 bases between. The CDR3 has 14 amino acids. CDR1 is SEHNR, CDR2 FQNEAQ, per germline (reference sequence). The CDR3 DNA sequence: TGTGCCAGCAGCCATCAAGACAAGAACTATGGCTACACCTTC. It specifies CASSHQDKNYGYTF.

The chain couples TRBV4-1 to TRBJ2-1; D uncertain. CDR1 and CDR2 (germline): MGHRA, YSYEKL. There are 15 residues in the CDR3. Trimming took 6 bases from V and 2 from J, leaving 14 bases between them. The CDR3 sequence: CASSGIPFPYNEQFF. The CDR3 nucleotides read TGCGCCAGCAGTGGCATCCCGTTTCCCTACAATGAGCAGTTCTTC.

The chain is built from TRBV19 and TRBJ1-5; possible D gene TRBD1, 5 bases. This CDR3 is 15 amino acids long. V shed 3 bases and J shed 0 bases, with 9 bases lying between them. Looked up from germline, CDR1 is LNHDA and CDR2 is SQIVND (reference sequence). The CDR3 coding sequence is TGTGCCAGTAGTATGGGGGACTATAGCAATCAGCCCCAGCATTTT. Its protein product is CASSMGDYSNQPQHF. Complete variable domain (other parts from reference TRBV19 and TRBJ1-5): DGGITQSPKYLFRKEGQNVTLSCEQNLNHDAMYWYRQDPGQGLRLIYYSQIVNDFQKGDIAEGYSVSREKKESFPLTVTSAQKNPTAFYLCASSMGDYSNQPQHFGDGTRLSIL.

V gene TRBV6-6 combines with J gene TRBJ1-1; TRBD1 might be the D (5 bases). Germline lookup yields CDR1 MNHNY and CDR2 SVGAGI (reference sequence). V was cut by 6 bases and J by 5 bases, with 16 bases left in between. The CDR3 runs 14 residues. The CDR3 loop reads CASSLNTGVTEAFF. CDR3 coding DNA: TGTGCCAGCAGCCTTAATACAGGAGTAACTGAAGCTTTCTTT.

The J gene is TRBJ1-4, the V gene TRBV10-3; D ambiguous. V lost 5 bases to trimming and J lost 6 bases, with 13 bases between them. The CDR3 runs 14 residues. Germline V gene data show CDR1 as ENHRY and CDR2 as SYGVKD. DNA for the CDR3: TGTGCCATCAGTCGGGGTCTACTTGATGAAAAACTGTTTTTT. Protein sequence: CAISRGLLDEKLFF.

The gene calls are TRBV14 and TRBJ2-7; 11 nucleotides align to TRBD1. The CDR3 runs to 16 residues. The germline V gene has CDR1 SGHDN and CDR2 FVKESK. Trimming removed 2 bases from V and 6 bases from J; junction bases left unmatched: 9. DNA for the CDR3: TGTGCCAGCAGCCAATGGACAGGGGGCCCTAAAACCGAGCAGTACTTC. This translates into CASSQWTGGPKTEQYF. Combining the CDR3 with reference TRBV14 and TRBJ2-7 gives the whole variable domain EAGVTQFPSHSVIEKGQTVTLRCDPISGHDNLYWYRRVMGKEIKFLLHFVKESKQDESGMPNNRFLAERTGGTYSTLKVQPAELEDSGVYFCASSQWTGGPKTEQYFGPGTRLTVT.

The chain couples TRBV5-4 to TRBJ2-1; 7 bases are a match to TRBD1. Germline loops: CDR1 SGHNT, CDR2 YYREEE (reference sequence). The J segment lost 2 bases and the V segment lost 0 bases, leaving 8 bases of the junction unmatched. The CDR3 runs 17 residues. CDR3 sequence reads: CASSLEMNTGAYNEQFF. The DNA for the CDR3 is TGTGCCAGCAGCTTGGAAATGAACACAGGGGCCTACAATGAGCAGTTCTTC.

As regards this clone: Different DNA sequences within this sample yield the same CDR3. The genes are TRBV15 and TRBJ2-5, with TRBD1 identical over 7 bases. Germline loops: CDR1 LNHNV, CDR2 YYDKDF (reference sequence). CDR3 length: 14 residues. The J segment lost 2 bases and the V segment lost 1 base, leaving 1 base of the junction unmatched. The CDR3 protein is CATSRAGQQETQYF. CDR3 coding DNA: TGTGCCACCAGCAGAGCGGGACAGCAAGAGACCCAGTACTTC.

This chain connects TRBV10-1 to TRBJ2-3, with 9 positions matching TRBD2. This CDR3 contains 15 residues. Germline V CDR1 and CDR2: WNHNN, SYGVQD (reference sequence). J was trimmed by 0 bases and V by 6 bases; bases with no gene match: 4. As DNA, the CDR3 is TGCGCCAGCAGGGGACTAGCACATAGCACAGATACGCAGTATTTT. Protein: CASRGLAHSTDTQYF.